These 9 T cell receptor beta chains came from one sample sequenced in a study of cytomegalovirus exposure and HLA in healthy donors. With 60 Vbeta and 13 Jbeta primers, the PCR was carried out. Repertoires were generated with immunoSEQ multiplex PCR, while TCRdb's copy carries only in-frame clones and drops some. The sample yields roughly 160,000 clones, 71% seen once. The source material was PBMCs. The origin of the receptors is a girl aged 10-17 years in good health and CMV-seronegative.

J is TRBJ1-1 and V is TRBV7-9, with 9 bases identical to TRBD1. This CDR3 spans 17 amino acids. The germline V gene encodes CDR1 SEHNR and CDR2 FQNEAQ (reference sequence). V was pared by 5 bases and J by 1 base, with 11 bases of the junction left unmatched. DNA for the CDR3: TGTGCCAGCAGCCCGGTCCCGGGACAGGGTTCGAACACTGAAGCTTTCTTT. Amino acid sequence: CASSPVPGQGSNTEAFF.

The chain combines TRBV4-1 with TRBJ1-1, with 9 bases identical to TRBD1. The V segment lost 1 base and the J segment 4 bases; nucleotides outside the gene matches: 4. The germline CDR1 and CDR2 sequences are MGHRA and YSYEKL. The CDR3 totals 15 residues. CDR3: CASSQGGGQGTEAFF. CDR3 nucleotides: TGCGCCAGCAGCCAAGGGGGGGGACAGGGCACTGAAGCTTTCTTT.

This clone has a handful of counts. V usage is TRBV5-5 and J usage is TRBJ2-2, with D possibly being TRBD2 (5 bases). The germline gives CDR1 SGHKS, CDR2 YYEKEE (reference sequence). CDR3 length: 14 residues. The germline V and J ends were trimmed by 5 bases and 4 bases, with 12 bases remaining between them. The CDR3 DNA reads as TGTGCCAGCAGTATCGAGGGTTCCACCGGGGAGCTGTTTTTT. Amino acids: CASSIEGSTGELFF.

The gene calls are TRBV2 and TRBJ1-1; TRBD1 agrees at 7 bases. The V gene's germline CDR1 is SNHLY and CDR2 FYNNEI. There are 12 residues in the CDR3. V was clipped by 6 bases and J by 6 bases; unmatched bases: 4. The CDR3 bases are TGTGCCAGCAGGGGGCAGGGGGCTGAAGCTTTCTTT. Amino acid sequence: CASRGQGAEAFF.

This chain links TRBV7-2 with TRBJ1-5, with TRBD1 identical over 8 bases. The CDR3 is made up of 15 amino acids. Germline CDR1 and CDR2: SGHTA and FQGNSA. Losses at the gene ends were 4 bases for V and 7 bases for J; bases not matched to a gene: 9. The CDR3 sequence: CASSSAGQGGQPQHF. Here the CDR3 DNA reads TGTGCCAGCAGCTCCGCCGGACAGGGCGGCCAGCCCCAGCATTTT.

The V gene is TRBV6-1, the J gene TRBJ2-1; 12 positions match TRBD2. The germline V gene encodes CDR1 MNHNS and CDR2 SASEGT. The length of the CDR3 is 16 residues. Unmatched junction bases numbered 10, after V lost 4 bases and J lost 9 bases. CDR3 amino acids: CASSAASGGAYGEQFF. CDR3 sequence (DNA): TGTGCCAGCAGTGCAGCTAGCGGGGGGGCCTACGGTGAGCAGTTCTTC.

The chain links TRBV14 to TRBJ1-2; D is unresolved. The V and J ends lost 3 bases and 2 bases respectively, with 13 bases between them. CDR1 and CDR2 from the germline V gene are SGHDN and FVKESK. CDR3 length: 15 amino acids. DNA of the CDR3: TGTGCCAGCAGCCACCGACAAGAATCAAACTATGGCTACACCTTC. This encodes CASSHRQESNYGYTF.

This clone was counted once. The rearrangement joins TRBV11-2 to TRBJ1-6; D may be TRBD1 (5 bases). Trimming pared 2 bases from V and 3 bases from J, leaving 8 bases between. Looked up from germline, CDR1 is SGHAT and CDR2 is FQNNGV. This CDR3 is built from 15 residues. CDR3 protein: CASSLSRDYNSPLHF. DNA of the CDR3: TGTGCCAGCAGCTTAAGCAGGGACTATAATTCACCCCTCCACTTT.

This rearrangement joins TRBV6-6 to TRBJ2-7; a weak D match, TRBD2 (5 bases). Trimming took 2 bases from V and 5 from J, leaving 13 bases between them. Germline CDR1 and CDR2: MNHNY and SVGAGI (reference sequence). This CDR3 spans 14 amino acids. The CDR3: CASSYGLTSDEQYF. DNA of the CDR3: TGTGCCAGCAGTTACGGACTGACGTCCGACGAGCAGTACTTC.